Below, 27 T cell receptor beta chains from the same sample are listed, as sequenced in a study of cytomegalovirus exposure and HLA in healthy donors. Use of 60 Vbeta and 13 Jbeta primers characterized the PCR. Using immunoSEQ multiplex PCR, the repertoire was profiled, and TCRdb retains in-frame clones only, with some absent. The sample yields 70,000 or so clones, of which the top ten take up 0.83%. The sequenced material came from PBMCs. These receptors came from a boy younger than 18 in good health and CMV-seronegative.

The genes are TRBV19 and TRBJ2-7, with 8 bases lining up with TRBD1. CDR3 length: 14 amino acids. After removal of 6 bases from V and 3 bases from J, the junction contained 7 bases not matched to a gene. CDR1 LNHDA and CDR2 SQIVND come from the germline V gene (reference sequence). This chain's CDR3 is CASRPGQAVYEQYF. The CDR3 nucleotides are TGTGCCAGTAGACCGGGACAGGCCGTCTACGAGCAGTACTTC.

CDR3 sequence reads: CASSQDGTDTQYF. In DNA, the CDR3 is TGTGCCAGCAGTCAGGATGGCACAGATACGCAGTATTTT. The V gene is TRBV5-6, the J gene TRBJ2-3; no reliable D call. V lost 5 bases, J lost 1 base, and 8 bases lay in between. The CDR3 loop spans 13 amino acids. Germline loops: CDR1 SGHDT, CDR2 YYEEEE.

The chain links TRBV27 to TRBJ1-1; 7 bases align to TRBD1. CDR1 and CDR2 from the germline V gene are MNHEY and SMNVEV (reference sequence). This CDR3 is 15 amino acids long. V gave up 6 bases and J gave up 3 bases; unmatched junction bases: 10. The CDR3: CASRRQGSGDTEAFF. The CDR3 DNA follows: TGTGCCAGCAGACGACAGGGTTCGGGTGACACTGAAGCTTTCTTT.

As regards this clone: Sequence at one end of the junction differs from germline and may be a read error. The sample holds other DNA sequences that translate to the same CDR3. The gene calls are TRBV11-2 and TRBJ1-6; D might be TRBD1 (5 bases). Germline loops: CDR1 SGHAT, CDR2 FQNNGV. The CDR3 runs to 15 residues. This CDR3 reads CASSPKGPEGSPLHF. CDR3 nucleotide sequence: TGTGCCAGCAGCCCAAAGGGACCGGAGGGTTCACCCCTACACTTT.

This chain connects TRBV7-8 to TRBJ2-1; TRBD2 agrees at 8 bases. This CDR3 is 15 amino acids long. The V and J ends lost 4 bases and 0 bases, in that order; junction bases with no gene match: 2. Germline V gene lookup returns CDR1 SGHVS and CDR2 FQNEAQ. DNA of the CDR3: TGTGCCAGCAGCTATAGCGGGACCTCCTACAATGAGCAGTTCTTC. This translates into CASSYSGTSYNEQFF.

The rearrangement links TRBV7-3 to TRBJ2-3; 7 bases align to TRBD2. The CDR3 loop spans 18 amino acids. The germline V gene has CDR1 SGHTA and CDR2 FQGTGA. J gave up 0 bases and V 5 bases, and 14 bases lay outside the gene matches. CDR3 sequence: CASSQEVIAGNSTDTQYF. CDR3 bases: TGTGCCAGCAGCCAAGAGGTCATAGCGGGTAATAGCACAGATACGCAGTATTTT.

The V gene is TRBV6-1, the J gene TRBJ1-2; unclear D gene. The CDR3 sequence is 12 residues long. V lost 3 bases and J 3 bases, leaving 5 bases between the germline ends. CDR1 is MNHNS, CDR2 SASEGT, per germline. The CDR3 sequence: CASSDSDYGYTF. Written as DNA, the CDR3 is TGTGCCAGCAGTGACAGCGACTATGGCTACACCTTC.

The CDR3: CASSEAPYRTGYSNQPQHF. The DNA for the CDR3 is TGCGCCAGCAGTGAGGCCCCCTATAGGACAGGATATAGCAATCAGCCCCAGCATTTT. The chain is built from TRBV10-1 and TRBJ1-5; TRBD1 aligns across 7 bases. This CDR3 has 19 amino acids. V was pared by 2 bases and J by 0 bases, with 13 bases of the junction left unmatched. Looked up from germline, CDR1 is WNHNN and CDR2 is SYGVQD (reference sequence).

With respect to this clone: At the DNA level, this CDR3 is encoded by other sequences in the same sample as well. The J gene is TRBJ1-5, the V gene TRBV4-2; D call uncertain. Germline CDR1 LGHNA, CDR2 YNFKEQ. Trimming took off 4 bases at V and 6 bases at J, with 10 bases between the two ends. The CDR3 consists of 13 residues. CDR3 sequence: CASSPRSGQPQHF. CDR3 DNA sequence: TGTGCCAGCAGCCCCCGGTCAGGTCAGCCCCAGCATTTT.

The chain has TRBV5-6 and TRBJ2-7; 10 bases fit TRBD1. The CDR3 is 16 residues long. Germline CDR1 is SGHDT and CDR2 is YYEEEE. The ends lost 6 bases at V and 4 bases at J; junction bases unmatched: 13. This CDR3 is CASIDKTGTGEYEQYF. CDR3 DNA sequence: TGTGCCAGCATCGACAAAACGGGGACAGGGGAGTACGAGCAGTACTTC. The full variable domain, its missing parts supplied by reference TRBV5-6 and TRBJ2-7, is DAGVTQSPTHLIKTRGQQVTLRCSPKSGHDTVSWYQQALGQGPQFIFQYYEEEERQRGNFPDRFSGHQFPNYSSELNVNALLLGDSALYLCASIDKTGTGEYEQYFGPGTRLTVT.

The chain uses TRBV6-4 and TRBJ2-7; 13 nucleotides align to TRBD2. After removal of 9 bases from V and 4 bases from J, the junction contained 3 bases not matched to a gene. The germline gives CDR1 MRHNA, CDR2 SNTAGT. The CDR3 has 13 residues. The CDR3 is CASRTSGSYEQYF. CDR3 DNA: TGTGCCAGTAGGACTAGCGGGAGTTACGAGCAGTACTTC.

The chain carries TRBV29-1 and TRBJ2-7; 10 positions match TRBD1. The CDR3 runs 15 residues. After removal of 1 base from V and 1 base from J, the junction contained 4 bases not matched to a gene. Germline values: CDR1 SQVTM, CDR2 ANQGSEA. The CDR3 nucleotides are TGCAGCGTTGAAGGGACAGGGGGGAGGTCCTACGAGCAGTACTTC. Its translation is CSVEGTGGRSYEQYF.

This chain uses TRBV13 with TRBJ2-7, with D maybe TRBD2 (5 bases). The germline V gene encodes CDR1 PRHDT and CDR2 FYEKMQ (reference sequence). V shed 5 bases and J shed 6 bases, with 11 bases lying between them. This CDR3 comprises 12 residues. CDR3 residues: CASSLLGGEQYF. In DNA, the CDR3 is TGTGCCAGCAGCCTGCTAGGAGGCGAGCAGTACTTC.

The chain combines TRBV11-2 with TRBJ1-5, with D unclear. Germline-derived CDR1 and CDR2 are SGHAT and FQNNGV. This CDR3 comprises 15 residues. Trimming removed 1 base from V and 0 bases from J, with 7 bases in between. The CDR3 spells CASSLGTNSNQPQHF. The CDR3 DNA follows: TGTGCCAGCAGCTTAGGAACTAATAGCAATCAGCCCCAGCATTTT.

The rearrangement joins TRBV25-1 to TRBJ1-6; D is undetermined. The CDR3 spans 11 residues. Per germline, CDR1 MGHDK and CDR2 SYGVNS. Trimming removed 6 bases from V and 6 bases from J, with 3 bases in between. CDR3 DNA sequence: TGTGCCAGCAGGAGTAATTCACCCCTCCACTTT. Protein: CASRSNSPLHF.

The chain uses TRBV27 and TRBJ1-6, with no clear D. Germline V gives CDR1 MNHEY, CDR2 SMNVEV (reference sequence). This CDR3 has 15 residues. V was cut by 2 bases and J by 8 bases, with 13 bases left in between. Here the CDR3 reads CASSLRGSRDSPLHF. The CDR3, as DNA: TGTGCCAGCAGTTTACGAGGGTCGAGGGATTCACCCCTCCACTTT.

CDR3: CASSLAPGRGPGGYTF. The CDR3 nucleotides read TGTGCCAGCAGCTTAGCTCCCGGCAGGGGGCCAGGAGGCTACACCTTC. The chain joins TRBV7-2 to TRBJ1-2, with 8 bases matching TRBD1. V lost 0 bases and J lost 8; bases outside the gene matches: 11. The CDR3 contains 16 residues. CDR1 and CDR2 from the germline V gene are SGHTA and FQGNSA.

The V and J genes are TRBV30 and TRBJ1-5; the match to TRBD1 covers 10 bases. Germline trimming cut 7 bases from V and 4 bases from J; bases unmatched to any gene: 7. Per germline, CDR1 GTSNPN and CDR2 SVGIG (reference sequence). CDR3 length equals 14 residues. CDR3 in amino acids: CAFKTGGVNQPQHF. The CDR3 DNA follows: TGTGCCTTTAAGACAGGGGGCGTAAATCAGCCCCAGCATTTT.

The J gene is TRBJ2-6, the V gene TRBV7-9; TRBD1 is a possible D gene (5 bases). CDR1 is SEHNR, CDR2 FQNEAQ, per germline (reference sequence). This CDR3 is 17 amino acids long. V shed 2 bases and J shed 0 bases, with 11 bases lying between them. The CDR3 sequence: CASSLRQLSSGANVLTF. The CDR3 DNA reads TGTGCCAGCAGCTTAAGACAGTTAAGCTCTGGGGCCAACGTCCTGACTTTC.

The chain joins TRBV6-5 to TRBJ2-1; 8 bases are a match to TRBD2. The CDR3 spans 14 residues. CDR1 and CDR2 from the germline V gene are MNHEY and SVGAGI. Trimming removed 4 bases from V and 7 bases from J; junction bases left unmatched: 6. This CDR3 reads CASSFRGGGNEQFF. CDR3 nucleotides: TGTGCCAGCAGTTTTCGGGGGGGCGGGAATGAGCAGTTCTTC.

With regard to this clone: The same CDR3 also results from other DNA sequences found in this sample. The CDR3 spells CASKVSRDRANQPQHF. The DNA for the CDR3 is TGTGCCAGTAAGGTCTCCCGGGACAGGGCCAATCAGCCCCAGCATTTT. This sequence joins TRBV19 and TRBJ1-5; the match to TRBD1 covers 9 bases. Germline CDR1 and CDR2: LNHDA and SQIVND (reference sequence). The trim removed 7 bases at V and 3 bases at J, leaving 10 bases unmatched. The CDR3 contains 16 residues.

The V call is TRBV6-1, the J call TRBJ2-7, with 9 bases lining up with TRBD1. Germline trimming cut 4 bases from V and 3 bases from J; bases unmatched to any gene: 7. CDR3 length equals 15 residues. Germline CDR1 and CDR2: MNHNS and SASEGT. In nucleotides, the CDR3 is TGTGCCAGCAGTGGCTACCGGGACAGGGTCTACGAGCAGTACTTC. Translating gives CASSGYRDRVYEQYF.

This chain links TRBV9 with TRBJ1-5; 9 bases are a match to TRBD1. V lost 3 bases to trimming and J lost 5 bases; unmatched junction nucleotides: 6. From germline, CDR1 is SGDLS and CDR2 YYNGEE. CDR3 size: 15 residues. CDR3 loop: CASSDTGGLDQPQHF. The CDR3 DNA reads as TGTGCCAGCAGCGATACAGGGGGCTTGGATCAGCCCCAGCATTTT.

The chain links TRBV5-4 to TRBJ1-2; 7 bases line up with TRBD1. The CDR3 is 14 amino acids. With 3 bases clipped from V and 0 bases from J, the junction kept 2 bases outside the gene matches. The V gene's germline CDR1 is SGHNT and CDR2 YYREEE (reference sequence). The CDR3 sequence: CASSSGTANYGYTF. DNA of the CDR3: TGTGCCAGCAGCTCCGGGACAGCTAACTATGGCTACACCTTC.

The V and J genes are TRBV6-6 and TRBJ1-2, with no clear D. Trimming pared 0 bases from V and 2 bases from J, leaving 7 bases between. The germline CDR1 and CDR2 sequences are MNHNY and SVGAGI (reference sequence). CDR3 length: 14 amino acids. CDR3 in DNA: TGTGCCAGCAGTTACTCCGGCGGGAACTATGGCTACACCTTC. It codes for CASSYSGGNYGYTF.

This chain links TRBV14 with TRBJ1-1, with D maybe TRBD1 (6 bases). CDR1 and CDR2 from the germline V gene are SGHDN and FVKESK. V gave up 1 base and J gave up 2 bases, with 20 bases separating them. This CDR3 contains 18 residues. The CDR3 sequence: CASSQGATGIWGNTEAFF. The CDR3 coding sequence is TGTGCCAGCAGCCAAGGCGCTACAGGGATTTGGGGTAACACTGAAGCTTTCTTT.

V usage is TRBV4-1 and J usage is TRBJ2-2, with 12 bases lining up with TRBD2. Per germline, CDR1 MGHRA and CDR2 YSYEKL. The V and J ends lost 1 base and 3 bases, in that order; junction bases with no gene match: 3. CDR3 length: 17 amino acids. Written as DNA, the CDR3 is TGCGCCAGCAGCCAAGGACTAGCGGGAGTCGACACCGGGGAGCTGTTTTTT. Its protein product is CASSQGLAGVDTGELFF.